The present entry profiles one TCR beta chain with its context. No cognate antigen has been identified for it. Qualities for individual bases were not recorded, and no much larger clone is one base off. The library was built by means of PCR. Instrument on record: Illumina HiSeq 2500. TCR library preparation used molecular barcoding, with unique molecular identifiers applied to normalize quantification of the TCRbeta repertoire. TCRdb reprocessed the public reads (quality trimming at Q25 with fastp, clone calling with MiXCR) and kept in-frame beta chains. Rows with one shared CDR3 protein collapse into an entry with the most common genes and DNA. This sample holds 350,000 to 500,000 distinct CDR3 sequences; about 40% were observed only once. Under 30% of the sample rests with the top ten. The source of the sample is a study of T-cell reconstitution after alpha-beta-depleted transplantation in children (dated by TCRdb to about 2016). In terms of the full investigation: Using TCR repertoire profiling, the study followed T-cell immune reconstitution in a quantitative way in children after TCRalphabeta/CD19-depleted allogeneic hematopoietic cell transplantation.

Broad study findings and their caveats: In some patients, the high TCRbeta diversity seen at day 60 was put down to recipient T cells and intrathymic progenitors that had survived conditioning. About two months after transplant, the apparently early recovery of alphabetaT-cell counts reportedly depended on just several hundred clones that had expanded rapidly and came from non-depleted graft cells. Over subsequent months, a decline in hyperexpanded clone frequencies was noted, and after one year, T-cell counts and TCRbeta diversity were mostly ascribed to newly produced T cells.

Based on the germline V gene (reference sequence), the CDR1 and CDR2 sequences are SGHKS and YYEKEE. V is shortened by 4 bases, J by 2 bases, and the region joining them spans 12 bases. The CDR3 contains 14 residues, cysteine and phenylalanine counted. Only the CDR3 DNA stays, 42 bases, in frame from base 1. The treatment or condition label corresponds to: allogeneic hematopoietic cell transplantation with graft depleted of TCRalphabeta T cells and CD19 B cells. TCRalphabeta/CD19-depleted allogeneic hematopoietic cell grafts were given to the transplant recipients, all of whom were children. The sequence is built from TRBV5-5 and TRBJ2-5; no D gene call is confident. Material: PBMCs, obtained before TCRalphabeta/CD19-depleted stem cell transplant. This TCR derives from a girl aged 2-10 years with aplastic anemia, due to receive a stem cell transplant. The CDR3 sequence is CASSDQRLQETQYF. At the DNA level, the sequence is TGTGCCAGCAGCGATCAAAGGTTACAAGAGACCCAGTACTTC.